The 12 T cell receptor beta chains in this list originate from one sample, sequenced in a study of cytomegalovirus exposure and HLA in healthy donors. PCR used 60 Vbeta primers and 13 Jbeta primers. Repertoires were generated with immunoSEQ multiplex PCR, while TCRdb's copy carries only in-frame clones and drops some. The repertoire includes some 190,000 clones, approximately 80% of them detected once, and 0.95% to 1.4% sits in the top ten. The sample consisted of PBMCs. The receptors shown here come from a woman aged 40 to 50 in good health and CMV-seronegative.

This clone was seen a single time. The rearrangement links TRBV5-1 to TRBJ2-1; D possibly corresponds to TRBD1 (5 bases). CDR1 SGHRS and CDR2 YFSETQ come from the germline V gene. V lost 4 bases to trimming and J lost 3 bases, with 8 bases between them. This CDR3 has 13 amino acids. CDR3 nucleotide sequence: TGCGCCAGCAGCAAGGACAACTACAATGAGCAGTTCTTC. Translating it yields CASSKDNYNEQFF.

The genes are TRBV7-2 and TRBJ2-6, with D unresolved. V was pared by 0 bases and J by 4 bases, with 13 bases between. Germline V lookup: CDR1 SGHTA, CDR2 FQGNSA. This CDR3 comprises 17 residues. This chain's CDR3 is CASSLAPQATGANVLTF. The CDR3 bases are TGTGCCAGCAGCTTAGCGCCGCAAGCGACGGGGGCCAACGTCCTGACTTTC.

This clone was seen just once. The chain joins TRBV6-5 to TRBJ1-1, with 8 bases aligning to TRBD1. The CDR3 contains 15 residues. CDR1 is MNHEY, CDR2 SVGAGI, per germline. Trimming cost V 3 bases and J 5 bases; bases outside gene matches: 8. The CDR3 sequence: CASSYRRTGRTEAFF. The CDR3 DNA follows: TGTGCCAGCAGTTATCGCCGGACAGGGAGGACTGAAGCTTTCTTT.

This chain connects TRBV7-2 to TRBJ2-5; D might be TRBD1 (6 bases). The CDR3 spans 14 residues. V was clipped by 5 bases and J by 0 bases, with 10 bases between them. The germline V gene encodes CDR1 SGHTA and CDR2 FQGNSA. The CDR3 sequence: CASSDGQYQETQYF. The CDR3 DNA is TGTGCCAGCAGCGACGGACAGTACCAAGAGACCCAGTACTTC.

The chain recombines TRBV13 with TRBJ1-6; D is perhaps TRBD1 (5 bases). V lost 5 bases and J 10 bases, leaving 15 bases between the germline ends. Per the germline V gene, CDR1 is PRHDT and CDR2 is FYEKMQ (reference sequence). CDR3 length equals 14 residues. CDR3 nucleotide sequence: TGTGCCAGCAGCCTTGGACAAGAAGTATCACCCCTCCACTTT. Translating gives CASSLGQEVSPLHF.

Details on this clone: This specimen includes other DNA sequences encoding the same CDR3. The chain employs TRBV29-1 and TRBJ1-2; D remains unclear. V was trimmed by 2 bases and J by 4 bases, leaving 5 bases between them. The CDR3 runs to 11 residues. Per germline, CDR1 SQVTM and CDR2 ANQGSEA. CDR3: CSVELLYGYTF. The CDR3 nucleotides read TGCAGCGTTGAACTACTCTATGGCTACACCTTC. Drawing the rest from reference TRBV29-1 and TRBJ1-2, the complete variable domain is SAVISQKPSRDICQRGTSLTIQCQVDSQVTMMFWYRQQPGQSLTLIATANQGSEATYESGFVIDKFPISRPNLTFSTLTVSNMSPEDSSIYLCSVELLYGYTFGSGTRLTVV.

The chain has TRBV5-4 and TRBJ2-1; D unclear. CDR3 length: 14 amino acids. Per germline, CDR1 SGHNT and CDR2 YYREEE (reference sequence). Trimming removed 0 bases from V and 4 bases from J, with 8 bases in between. The CDR3 sequence: CASSLAAVYNEQFF. In DNA, the CDR3 is TGTGCCAGCAGCTTGGCCGCGGTATACAATGAGCAGTTCTTC. Full variable domain (remainder filled in from reference TRBV5-4 and TRBJ2-1): ETGVTQSPTHLIKTRGQQVTLRCSSQSGHNTVSWYQQALGQGPQFIFQYYREEENGRGNFPPRFSGLQFPNYSSELNVNALELDDSALYLCASSLAAVYNEQFFGPGTRLTVL.

The chain links TRBV11-3 to TRBJ2-7, with 8 bases that match TRBD2. Germline CDR1 and CDR2: SGHNT and YENEEA. V trimming: 6 bases; J trimming: 4 bases; junction bases outside the gene matches: 5. The CDR3 consists of 13 residues. CDR3 sequence: CASRASGSYEQYV. DNA for the CDR3: TGTGCCAGCAGGGCTAGCGGGTCGTACGAGCAGTACGTC.

The gene calls are TRBV6-5 and TRBJ1-1; D is uncertain. CDR3 length: 12 amino acids. Germline CDR1 and CDR2: MNHEY and SVGAGI. V was cut by 8 bases and J by 0 bases, with 7 bases left in between. CDR3 in amino acids: CASHTVNTEAFF. CDR3 DNA: TGTGCCAGCCACACAGTGAACACTGAAGCTTTCTTT.

To note about this clone: This CDR3 is also generated by other DNA sequences in the sample. This chain uses TRBV19 with TRBJ1-5; TRBD1 matches 8 bases. Germline-derived CDR1 and CDR2 are LNHDA and SQIVND (reference sequence). The CDR3 loop spans 14 amino acids. J lost 4 bases, V lost 6 bases, and 5 bases had no gene match. CDR3 DNA: TGTGCCAGTAGCCGGGGGACAGGAAATCAGCCCCAGCATTTT. It specifies CASSRGTGNQPQHF.

The V gene is TRBV19, the J gene TRBJ2-7; tentatively, D is TRBD1 (5 bases). CDR3 length equals 15 residues. Trimming removed 5 bases from V and 0 bases from J, with 14 bases in between. From germline, CDR1 is LNHDA and CDR2 SQIVND (reference sequence). The CDR3 coding sequence is TGTGCCAGTAGTCGCCTAGGGGAAAGCTCCTACGAGCAGTACTTC. Its protein product is CASSRLGESSYEQYF.

A single count supports this clone. The chain employs TRBV5-1 and TRBJ2-7, with TRBD2 matching over 11 bases. Germline V gene lookup returns CDR1 SGHRS and CDR2 YFSETQ. This CDR3 has 14 residues. The V gene end was trimmed by 3 bases and the J gene end by 6 bases; junction bases not matched to a gene: 5. The CDR3 DNA reads as TGCGCCAGCAGCTCAGGACTAGCGGGCGGCGAGCAGTACTTC. It codes for CASSSGLAGGEQYF.